This T cell receptor beta chain is drawn from a study of cytomegalovirus exposure and HLA in healthy donors. In the study overall: Of a few hundred genotyped donors, about 81% grouped in the Caucasian-associated ancestry cluster.

Each donor was healthy, and each was a bone marrow donor. Nominal health characterized the donors when sampled, though unrecorded immune exposures were likely. This clone was observed once. Germline CDR1 reads SGHTA; CDR2 reads FQGNSA. CDR3 size: 14 residues. V shed 5 bases and J shed 6 bases, with 16 bases lying between them. Use of 60 Vbeta and 13 Jbeta primers characterized the PCR. Assay: immunoSEQ multiplex PCR; the TCRdb copy retains only in-frame clones and omits some. The sample contains some 80,000 clones, 70% to 80% of which appear only once. Material for sequencing was PBMCs. The source is a human donor in good health. The chain recombines TRBV7-2 with TRBJ1-2; D possibly corresponds to TRBD1 (5 bases). The CDR3 nucleotides read TGTGCCAGCAGCCCCCTAAGGGGTAAGGATGGCTACACCTTC. Encoded protein: CASSPLRGKDGYTF.